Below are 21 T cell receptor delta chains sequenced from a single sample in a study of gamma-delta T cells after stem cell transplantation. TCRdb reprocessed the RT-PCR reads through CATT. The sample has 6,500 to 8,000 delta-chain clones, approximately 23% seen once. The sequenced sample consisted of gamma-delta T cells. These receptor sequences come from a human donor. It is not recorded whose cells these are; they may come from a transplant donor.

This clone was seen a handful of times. The CDR3 DNA follows: TGTGCCTGTGCCGCTATGGGGGGTTCCTGGGACACCCGACAGATGTTTTTC. Amino acid sequence: CACAAMGGSWDTRQMFF. V usage is TRDV2 and J usage is TRDJ3; TRDD3 is a possible D gene (6 bases). The V end lost 5 bases, the J end lost 1 base, and 14 bases lay between the germline ends. Germline loops: CDR1 GEAIGNYY, CDR2 EKD. The CDR3 consists of 17 residues.

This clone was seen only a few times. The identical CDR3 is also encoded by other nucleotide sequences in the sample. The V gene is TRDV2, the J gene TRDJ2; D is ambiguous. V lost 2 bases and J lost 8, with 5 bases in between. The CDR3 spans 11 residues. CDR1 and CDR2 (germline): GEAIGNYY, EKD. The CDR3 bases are TGTGCCTGTGACATATCGGCACAACTCTTCTTT. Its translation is CACDISAQLFF.

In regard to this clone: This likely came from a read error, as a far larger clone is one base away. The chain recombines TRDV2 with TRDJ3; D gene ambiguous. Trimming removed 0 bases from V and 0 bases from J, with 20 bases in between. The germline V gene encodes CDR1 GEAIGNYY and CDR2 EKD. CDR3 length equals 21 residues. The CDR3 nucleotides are TGTGCCTGTGACACCGCTATAGCCGACGCCGCGGGCTCCTGGGACACCCGACAGATGTTTTTC. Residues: CACDTAIADAAGSWDTRQMFF.

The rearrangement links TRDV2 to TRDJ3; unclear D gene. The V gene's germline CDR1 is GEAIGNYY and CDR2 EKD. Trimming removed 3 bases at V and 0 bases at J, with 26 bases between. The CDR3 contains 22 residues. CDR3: CACDAIRSEGFTYSWDTRQMFF. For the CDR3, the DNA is TGTGCCTGTGACGCCATTCGTAGTGAGGGCTTCACCTACTCCTGGGACACCCGACAGATGTTTTTC.

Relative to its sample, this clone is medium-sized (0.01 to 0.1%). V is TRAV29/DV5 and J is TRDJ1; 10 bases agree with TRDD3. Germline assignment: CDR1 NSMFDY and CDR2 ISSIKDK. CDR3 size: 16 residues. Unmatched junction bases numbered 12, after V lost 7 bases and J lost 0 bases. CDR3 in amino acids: CATLVLGDPYTDKLIF. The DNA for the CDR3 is TGTGCAACCTTAGTACTGGGGGATCCTTACACCGATAAACTCATCTTT.

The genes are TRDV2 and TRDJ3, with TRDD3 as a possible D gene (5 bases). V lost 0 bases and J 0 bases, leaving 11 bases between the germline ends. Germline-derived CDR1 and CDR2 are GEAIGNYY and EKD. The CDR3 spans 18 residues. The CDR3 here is CACDTVGYSSWDTRQMFF. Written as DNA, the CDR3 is TGTGCCTGTGACACCGTTGGATATTCCTCCTGGGACACCCGACAGATGTTTTTC.

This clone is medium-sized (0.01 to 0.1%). The CDR3: CACDTVWGIRTDKLIF. As DNA, the CDR3 is TGTGCCTGTGACACCGTCTGGGGGATACGCACCGATAAACTCATCTTT. The chain links TRDV2 to TRDJ1, with TRDD3 matching 12 bases. In germline, CDR1 is GEAIGNYY, CDR2 EKD. Trimming at V came to 0 bases and at J to 1 base, leaving 2 bases not matched to a gene. The CDR3 runs 16 residues.

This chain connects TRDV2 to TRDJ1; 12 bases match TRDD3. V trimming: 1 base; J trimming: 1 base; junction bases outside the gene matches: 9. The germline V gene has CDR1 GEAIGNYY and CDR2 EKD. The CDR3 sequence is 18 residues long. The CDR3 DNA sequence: TGTGCCTGTGACACGTTGATACTGGGGGATACACGCACCGATAAACTCATCTTT. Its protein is CACDTLILGDTRTDKLIF.

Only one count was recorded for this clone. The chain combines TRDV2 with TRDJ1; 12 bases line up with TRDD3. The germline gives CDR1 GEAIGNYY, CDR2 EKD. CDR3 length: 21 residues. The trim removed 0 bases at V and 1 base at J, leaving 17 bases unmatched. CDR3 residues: CACDTLGGVLGDTLCTDKLIF. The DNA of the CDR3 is TGTGCCTGTGACACCCTAGGGGGGGTACTGGGGGATACCCTGTGCACCGATAAACTCATCTTT.

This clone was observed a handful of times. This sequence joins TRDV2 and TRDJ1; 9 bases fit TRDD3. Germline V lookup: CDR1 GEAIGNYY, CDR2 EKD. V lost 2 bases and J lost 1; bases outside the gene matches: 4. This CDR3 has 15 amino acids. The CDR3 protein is CACDKLGDRTDKLIF. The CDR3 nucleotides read TGTGCCTGTGACAAACTGGGGGACCGCACCGATAAACTCATCTTT.

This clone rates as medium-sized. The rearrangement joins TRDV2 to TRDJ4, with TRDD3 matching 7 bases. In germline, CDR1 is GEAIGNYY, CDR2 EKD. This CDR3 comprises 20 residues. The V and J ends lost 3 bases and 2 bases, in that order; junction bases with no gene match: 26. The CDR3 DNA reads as TGTGCCTGTGACCCCGTGGAGAGCCTGGGGGGCCCTGGTCGGACAAGACCCCTGATCTTT. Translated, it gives CACDPVESLGGPGRTRPLIF.

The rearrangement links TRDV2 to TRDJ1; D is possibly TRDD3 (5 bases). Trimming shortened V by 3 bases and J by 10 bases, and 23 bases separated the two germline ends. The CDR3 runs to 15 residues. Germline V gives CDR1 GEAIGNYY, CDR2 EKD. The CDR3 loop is CACDPIGGRLSRLIF. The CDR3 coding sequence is TGTGCCTGTGACCCTATCGGGGGCCGACTCTCAAGACTCATCTTT.

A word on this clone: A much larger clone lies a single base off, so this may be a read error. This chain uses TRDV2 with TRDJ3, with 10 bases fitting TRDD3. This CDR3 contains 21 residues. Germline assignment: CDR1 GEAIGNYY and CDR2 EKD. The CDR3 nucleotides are TGTGCCTGTAACACCCTTACCGGGGGATACGCTTGGTTCCGGGACACCCGACAGATGTTTTTC. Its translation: CACNTLTGGYAWFRDTRQMFF.

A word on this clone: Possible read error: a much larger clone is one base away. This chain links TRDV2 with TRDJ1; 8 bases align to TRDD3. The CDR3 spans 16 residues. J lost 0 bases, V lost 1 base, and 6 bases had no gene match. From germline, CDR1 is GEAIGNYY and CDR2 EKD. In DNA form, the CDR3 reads TGTGCCTGTGACACGATAACGGGGGATAACACCGATAAACTCATCTTT. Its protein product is CACDTITGDNTDKLIF.

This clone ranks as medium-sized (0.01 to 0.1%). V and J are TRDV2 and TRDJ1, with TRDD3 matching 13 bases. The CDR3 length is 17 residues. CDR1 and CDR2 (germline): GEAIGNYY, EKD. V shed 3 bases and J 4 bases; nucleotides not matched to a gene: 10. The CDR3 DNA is TGTGCCTGTGACCTACTTACTGGGGGATACGCGCTCGATAAACTCATCTTT. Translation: CACDLLTGGYALDKLIF.

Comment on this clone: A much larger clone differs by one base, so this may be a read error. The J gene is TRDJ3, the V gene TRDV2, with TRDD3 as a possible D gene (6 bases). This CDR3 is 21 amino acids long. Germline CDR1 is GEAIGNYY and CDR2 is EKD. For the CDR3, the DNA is TGTGCCCGTGACACCGTAGACAGGGATAATTTGGGATCATGGGACACCCGACAGATGTTTTTC. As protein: CARDTVDRDNLGSWDTRQMFF.

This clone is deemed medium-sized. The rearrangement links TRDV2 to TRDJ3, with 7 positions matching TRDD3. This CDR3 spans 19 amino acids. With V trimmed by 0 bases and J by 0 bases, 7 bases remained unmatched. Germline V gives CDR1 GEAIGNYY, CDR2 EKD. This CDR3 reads CACDTATGASSWDTRQMFF. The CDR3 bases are TGTGCCTGTGACACCGCGACTGGGGCTAGCTCCTGGGACACCCGACAGATGTTTTTC.

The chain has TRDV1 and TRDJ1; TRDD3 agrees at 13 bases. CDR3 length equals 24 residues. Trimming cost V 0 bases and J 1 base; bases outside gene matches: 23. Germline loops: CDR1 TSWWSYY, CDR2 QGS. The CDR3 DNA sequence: TGTGCTCTTGGGGAACTAATTCGACTACTGGGGGATACGAGACTAACTCTCCTCACCGATAAACTCATCTTT. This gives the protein CALGELIRLLGDTRLTLLTDKLIF.

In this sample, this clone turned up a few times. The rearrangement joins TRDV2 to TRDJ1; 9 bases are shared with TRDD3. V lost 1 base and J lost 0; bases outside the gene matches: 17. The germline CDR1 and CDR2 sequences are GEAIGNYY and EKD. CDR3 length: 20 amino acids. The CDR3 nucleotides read TGTGCCTGTGACACGGTCCTTCCCCTCTGGGGGATCCAGTACACCGATAAACTCATCTTT. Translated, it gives CACDTVLPLWGIQYTDKLIF.

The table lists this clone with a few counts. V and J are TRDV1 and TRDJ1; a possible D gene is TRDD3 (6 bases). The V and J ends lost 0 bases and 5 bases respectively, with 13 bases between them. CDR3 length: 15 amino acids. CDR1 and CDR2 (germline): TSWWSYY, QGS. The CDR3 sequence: CALGELPSGGDKLIF. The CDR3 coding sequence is TGTGCTCTTGGGGAACTACCTAGCGGGGGAGATAAACTCATCTTT.

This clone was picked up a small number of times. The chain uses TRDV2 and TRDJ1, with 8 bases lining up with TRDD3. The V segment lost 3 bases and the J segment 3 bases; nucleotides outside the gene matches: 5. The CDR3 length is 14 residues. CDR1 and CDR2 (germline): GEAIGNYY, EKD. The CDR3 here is CACDPLLGADKLIF. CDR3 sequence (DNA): TGTGCCTGTGACCCCTTACTGGGGGCCGATAAACTCATCTTT.